The following is a TCR beta chain sequence with its context. The antigen is undetermined. The data are from a study of OX40 agonist ivuxolimab in advanced cancers. Study context: Enrolled patients in dose escalation had cancers that were hepatocellular carcinoma, melanoma, renal cell or head and neck cancer. Age averaged 60 years (range about 20 to 80), and 82.7% were male.

TCRdb keeps only in-frame clones here, not all; method: immunoSEQ multiplex PCR. The sample holds around 52,000 clones, about 83% seen once. The junction had 8 bases not matched to a gene; V was cut back by 5 bases and J by 4 bases. The CDR3 runs to 16 residues. Germline loops: CDR1 LNHDA, CDR2 SQIVND (reference sequence). Study-wide results and limits: Partial responders treated at 0.1-3.0 mg/kg exhibited clonal expansion among the lowest measured.

This chain joins TRBV19 and TRBJ2-5, with TRBD1 identical over 12 bases. This receptor was identified in an adult with an advanced solid tumor such as melanoma, head and neck, liver or kidney cancer. The source material was CD4+ or CD8+ T cells sorted from blood, sampled in a trial of the OX40 agonist ivuxolimab. The CDR3 here is CASSLRDRGLGETQYF. The CDR3 region has the DNA TGTGCCAGTAGTCTCCGGGACAGGGGGCTAGGAGAGACCCAGTACTTC.